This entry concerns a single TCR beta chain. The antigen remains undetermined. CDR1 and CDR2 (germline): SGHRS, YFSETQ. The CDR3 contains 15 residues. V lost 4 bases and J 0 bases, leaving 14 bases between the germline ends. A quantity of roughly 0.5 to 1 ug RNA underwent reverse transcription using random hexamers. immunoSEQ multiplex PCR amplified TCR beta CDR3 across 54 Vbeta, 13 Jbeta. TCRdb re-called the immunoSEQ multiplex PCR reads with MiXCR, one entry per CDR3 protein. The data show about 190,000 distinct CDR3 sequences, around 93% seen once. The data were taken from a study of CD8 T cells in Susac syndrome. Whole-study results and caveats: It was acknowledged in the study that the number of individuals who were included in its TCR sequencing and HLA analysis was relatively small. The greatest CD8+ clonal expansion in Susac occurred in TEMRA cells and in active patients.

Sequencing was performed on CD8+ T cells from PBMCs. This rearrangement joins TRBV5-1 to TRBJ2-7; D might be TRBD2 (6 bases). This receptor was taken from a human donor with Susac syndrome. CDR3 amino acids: CASSTLDGSSYEQYF. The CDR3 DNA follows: TGCGCCAGCAGCACCCTGGACGGGAGCTCCTACGAGCAGTACTTC.